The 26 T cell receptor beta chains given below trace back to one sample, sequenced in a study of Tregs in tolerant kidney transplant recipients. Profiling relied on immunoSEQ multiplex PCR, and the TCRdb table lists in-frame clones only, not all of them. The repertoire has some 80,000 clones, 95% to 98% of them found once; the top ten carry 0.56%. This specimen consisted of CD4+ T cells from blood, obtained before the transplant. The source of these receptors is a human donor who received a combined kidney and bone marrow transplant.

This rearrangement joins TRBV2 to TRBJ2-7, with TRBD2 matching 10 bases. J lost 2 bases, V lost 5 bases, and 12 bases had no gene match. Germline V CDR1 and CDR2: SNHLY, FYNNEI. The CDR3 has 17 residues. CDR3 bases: TGTGCCAGCAGTCAACTTAGCGGGAGGTCGGGGGCCTACGAGCAGTACTTC. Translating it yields CASSQLSGRSGAYEQYF.

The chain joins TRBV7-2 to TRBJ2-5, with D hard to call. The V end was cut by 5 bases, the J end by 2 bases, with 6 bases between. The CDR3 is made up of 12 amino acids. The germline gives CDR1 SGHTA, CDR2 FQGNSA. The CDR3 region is CASSQSQETQYF. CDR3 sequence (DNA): TGTGCCAGCAGCCAGTCACAAGAGACCCAGTACTTC.

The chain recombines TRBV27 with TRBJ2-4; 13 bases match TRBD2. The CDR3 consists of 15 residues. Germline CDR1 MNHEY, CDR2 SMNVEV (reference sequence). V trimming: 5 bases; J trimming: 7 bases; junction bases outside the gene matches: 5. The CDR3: CASSKLAGGLNIQYF. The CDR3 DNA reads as TGTGCCAGCAGTAAACTAGCGGGGGGGCTTAACATTCAGTACTTC.

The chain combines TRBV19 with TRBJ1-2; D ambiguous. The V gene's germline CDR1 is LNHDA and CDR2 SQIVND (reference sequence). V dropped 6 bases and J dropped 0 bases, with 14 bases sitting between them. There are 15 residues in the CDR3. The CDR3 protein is CASRAGLSTNYGYTF. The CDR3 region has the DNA TGTGCCAGTAGAGCAGGACTGAGTACTAACTATGGCTACACCTTC.

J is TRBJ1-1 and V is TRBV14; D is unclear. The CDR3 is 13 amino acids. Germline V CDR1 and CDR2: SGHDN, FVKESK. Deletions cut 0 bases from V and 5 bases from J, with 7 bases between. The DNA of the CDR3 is TGTGCCAGCAGCCAAGATAGATGGACTGAAGCTTTCTTT. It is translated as CASSQDRWTEAFF.

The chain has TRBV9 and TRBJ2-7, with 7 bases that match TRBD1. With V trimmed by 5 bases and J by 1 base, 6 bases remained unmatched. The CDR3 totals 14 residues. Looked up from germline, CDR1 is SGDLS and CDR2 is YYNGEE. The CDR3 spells CASSGTVSSYEQYF. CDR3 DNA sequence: TGTGCCAGCAGTGGGACAGTATCTTCCTACGAGCAGTACTTC.

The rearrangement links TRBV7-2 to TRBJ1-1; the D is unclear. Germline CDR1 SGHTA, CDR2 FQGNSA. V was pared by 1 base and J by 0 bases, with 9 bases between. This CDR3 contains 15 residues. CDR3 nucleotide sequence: TGTGCCAGCAGCTTAGTTGGCAGAATGAACACTGAAGCTTTCTTT. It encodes CASSLVGRMNTEAFF. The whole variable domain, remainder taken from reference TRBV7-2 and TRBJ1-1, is GAGVSQSPSNKVTEKGKDVELRCDPISGHTALYWYRQSLGQGLEFLIYFQGNSAPDKSGLPSDRFSAERTGGSVSTLTIQRTQQEDSAVYLCASSLVGRMNTEAFFGQGTRLTVV.

The CDR3: CASSRLATNEKLFF. DNA of the CDR3: TGTGCCAGCAGCCGACTTGCAACTAATGAAAAACTGTTTTTT. J is TRBJ1-4 and V is TRBV5-6; unclear D gene. Per germline, CDR1 SGHDT and CDR2 YYEEEE. This CDR3 has 14 residues. Trimming left V 4 bases short and J 0 bases short, with 7 bases between.

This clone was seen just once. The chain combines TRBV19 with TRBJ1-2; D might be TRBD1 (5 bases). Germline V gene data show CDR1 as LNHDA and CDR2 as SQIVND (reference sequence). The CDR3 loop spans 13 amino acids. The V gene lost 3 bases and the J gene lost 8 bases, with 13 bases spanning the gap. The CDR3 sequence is CASSIEGVGGYTF. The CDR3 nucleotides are TGTGCCAGTAGTATTGAAGGGGTTGGCGGCTACACCTTC.

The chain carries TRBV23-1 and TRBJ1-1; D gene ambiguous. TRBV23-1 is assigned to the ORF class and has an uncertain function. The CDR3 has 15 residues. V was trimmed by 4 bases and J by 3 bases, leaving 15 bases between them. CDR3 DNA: TGCGCCAGCAGTCCCGCCCCCAGATTGGACACTGAAGCTTTCTTT. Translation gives CASSPAPRLDTEAFF.

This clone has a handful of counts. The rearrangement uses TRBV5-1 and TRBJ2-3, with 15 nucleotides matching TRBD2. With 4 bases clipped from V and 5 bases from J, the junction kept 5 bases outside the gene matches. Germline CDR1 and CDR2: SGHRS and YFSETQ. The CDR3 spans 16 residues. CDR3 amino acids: CASSAGLAGGQDTQYF. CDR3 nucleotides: TGCGCCAGCAGCGCAGGACTAGCGGGAGGGCAAGATACGCAGTATTTT.

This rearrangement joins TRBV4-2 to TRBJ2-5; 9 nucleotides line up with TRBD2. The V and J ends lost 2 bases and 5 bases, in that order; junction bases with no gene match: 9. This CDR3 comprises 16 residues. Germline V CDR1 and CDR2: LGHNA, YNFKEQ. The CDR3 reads CASSQLSAGGLETQYF. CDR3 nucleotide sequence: TGTGCCAGCAGCCAACTGTCAGCGGGGGGCCTTGAGACCCAGTACTTC.

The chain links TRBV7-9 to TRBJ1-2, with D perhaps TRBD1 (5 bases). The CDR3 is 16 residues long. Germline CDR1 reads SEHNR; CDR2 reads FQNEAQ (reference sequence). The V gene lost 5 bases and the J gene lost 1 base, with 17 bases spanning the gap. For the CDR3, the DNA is TGTGCCAGCAGCGGGCCAGGGATCTCGGTTAACTATGGCTACACCTTC. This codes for CASSGPGISVNYGYTF.

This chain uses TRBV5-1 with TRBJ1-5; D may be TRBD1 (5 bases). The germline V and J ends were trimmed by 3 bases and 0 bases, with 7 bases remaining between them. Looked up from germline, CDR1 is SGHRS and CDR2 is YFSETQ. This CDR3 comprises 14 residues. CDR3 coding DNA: TGCGCCAGCAGCTCAGGGAATAGCAATCAGCCCCAGCATTTT. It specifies CASSSGNSNQPQHF.

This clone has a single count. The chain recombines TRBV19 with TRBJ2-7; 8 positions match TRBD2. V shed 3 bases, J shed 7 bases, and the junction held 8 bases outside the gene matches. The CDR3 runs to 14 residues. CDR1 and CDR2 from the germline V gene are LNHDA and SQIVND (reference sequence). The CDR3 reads CASSIRRGGGEQYF. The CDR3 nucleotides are TGTGCCAGTAGTATTCGACGGGGGGGAGGAGAGCAGTACTTC.

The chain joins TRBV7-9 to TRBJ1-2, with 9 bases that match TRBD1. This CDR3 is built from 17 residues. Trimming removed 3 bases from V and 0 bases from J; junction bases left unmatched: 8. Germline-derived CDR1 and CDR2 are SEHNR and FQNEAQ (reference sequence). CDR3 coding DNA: TGTGCCAGCAGCTTCCGGGACAGGGTTCCCCCTAACTATGGCTACACCTTC. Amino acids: CASSFRDRVPPNYGYTF.

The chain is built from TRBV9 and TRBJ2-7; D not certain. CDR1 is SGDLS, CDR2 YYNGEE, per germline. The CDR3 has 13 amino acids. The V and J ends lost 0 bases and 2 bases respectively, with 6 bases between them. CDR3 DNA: TGTGCCAGCAGCGTAGCAGGTACCTACGAGCAGTACTTC. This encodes CASSVAGTYEQYF.

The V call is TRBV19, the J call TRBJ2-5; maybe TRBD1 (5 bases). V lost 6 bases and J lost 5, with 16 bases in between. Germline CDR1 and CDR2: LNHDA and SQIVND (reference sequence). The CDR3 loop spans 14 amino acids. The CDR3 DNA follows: TGTGCCAGTAGCCTCCAGGGTGCCAGGGAGACCCAGTACTTC. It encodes CASSLQGARETQYF. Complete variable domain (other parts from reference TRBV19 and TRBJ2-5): DGGITQSPKYLFRKEGQNVTLSCEQNLNHDAMYWYRQDPGQGLRLIYYSQIVNDFQKGDIAEGYSVSREKKESFPLTVTSAQKNPTAFYLCASSLQGARETQYFGPGTRLLVL.

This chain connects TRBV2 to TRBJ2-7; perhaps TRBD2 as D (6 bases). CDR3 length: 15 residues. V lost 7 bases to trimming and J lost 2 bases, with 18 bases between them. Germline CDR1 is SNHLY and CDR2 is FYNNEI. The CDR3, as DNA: TGTGCCAGCAAGGTGAGGGCTAGCGTTACCTACGAGCAGTACTTC. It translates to CASKVRASVTYEQYF.

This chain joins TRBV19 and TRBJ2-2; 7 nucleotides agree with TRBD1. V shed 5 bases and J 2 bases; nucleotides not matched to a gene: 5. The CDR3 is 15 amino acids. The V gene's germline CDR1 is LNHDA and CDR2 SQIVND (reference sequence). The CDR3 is CASSPGQANTGELFF. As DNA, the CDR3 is TGTGCCAGTAGTCCTGGACAGGCAAACACCGGGGAGCTGTTTTTT.

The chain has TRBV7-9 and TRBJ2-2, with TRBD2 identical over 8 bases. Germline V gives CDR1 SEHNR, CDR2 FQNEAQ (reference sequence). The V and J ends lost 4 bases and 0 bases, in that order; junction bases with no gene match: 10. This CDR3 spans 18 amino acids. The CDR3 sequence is CASSSTVGSGTNTGELFF. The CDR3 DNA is TGTGCCAGCAGCTCTACGGTTGGTAGCGGGACGAACACCGGGGAGCTGTTTTTT.

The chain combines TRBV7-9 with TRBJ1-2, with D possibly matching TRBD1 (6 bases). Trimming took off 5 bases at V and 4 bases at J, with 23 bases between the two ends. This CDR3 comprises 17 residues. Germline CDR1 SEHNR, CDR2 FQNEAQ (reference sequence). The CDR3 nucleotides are TGTGCCAGCAGCACCGGACCTCGACAGGATAGTAGCTATGGCTACACCTTC. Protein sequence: CASSTGPRQDSSYGYTF. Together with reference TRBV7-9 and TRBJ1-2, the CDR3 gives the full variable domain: DTGVSQNPRHKITKRGQNVTFRCDPISEHNRLYWYRQTLGQGPEFLTYFQNEAQLEKSRLLSDRFSAERPKGSFSTLEIQRTEQGDSAMYLCASSTGPRQDSSYGYTFGSGTRLTVV.

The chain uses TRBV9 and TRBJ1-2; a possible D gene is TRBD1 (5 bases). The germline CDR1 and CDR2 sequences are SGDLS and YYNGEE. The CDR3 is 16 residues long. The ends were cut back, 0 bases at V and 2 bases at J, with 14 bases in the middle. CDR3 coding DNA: TGTGCCAGCAGCGTAGCCTCTCGGGCAGGGAACTATGGCTACACCTTC. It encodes CASSVASRAGNYGYTF.

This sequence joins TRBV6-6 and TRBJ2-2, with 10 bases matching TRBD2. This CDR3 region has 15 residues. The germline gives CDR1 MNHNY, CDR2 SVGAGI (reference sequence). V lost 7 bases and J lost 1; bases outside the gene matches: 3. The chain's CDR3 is CASKTSGVNTGELFF. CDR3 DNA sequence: TGTGCCAGCAAAACTAGCGGGGTGAACACCGGGGAGCTGTTTTTT.

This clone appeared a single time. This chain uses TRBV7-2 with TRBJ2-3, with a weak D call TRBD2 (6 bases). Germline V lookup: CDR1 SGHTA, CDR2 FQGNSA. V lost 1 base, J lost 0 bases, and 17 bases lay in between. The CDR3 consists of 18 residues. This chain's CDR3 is CASSLGLGGAFSTDTQYF. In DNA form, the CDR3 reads TGTGCCAGCAGCTTAGGACTCGGCGGGGCCTTTAGCACAGATACGCAGTATTTT. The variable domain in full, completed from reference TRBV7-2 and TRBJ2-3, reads GAGVSQSPSNKVTEKGKDVELRCDPISGHTALYWYRQSLGQGLEFLIYFQGNSAPDKSGLPSDRFSAERTGGSVSTLTIQRTQQEDSAVYLCASSLGLGGAFSTDTQYFGPGTRLTVL.

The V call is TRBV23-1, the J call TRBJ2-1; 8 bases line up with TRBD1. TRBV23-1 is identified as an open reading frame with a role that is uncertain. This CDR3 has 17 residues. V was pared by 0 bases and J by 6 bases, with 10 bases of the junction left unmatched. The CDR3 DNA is TGCGCCAGCAGTCAATCGCGGCCAGGGGGCTGGAGCAATGAGCAGTTCTTC. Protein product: CASSQSRPGGWSNEQFF.